These 27 T cell receptor beta chains were sequenced from one sample in a study of early T cells in non-severe SARS-CoV-2 infection listed by TCRdb under 2021. The library was prepared using 5' RACE. Sequencing used a NextSeq 500. TCRdb trimmed the raw reads at Q25, called clones with MiXCR and kept productive beta chains. Records with the same CDR3 protein are collapsed into one entry carrying the most frequent genes and DNA. This sample gives roughly 100,000 distinct CDR3 sequences in total; about 12% of them show up just once. Under 2.5% of the sample is taken by the ten largest. The source material was whole blood. The receptors were sampled from an adult who was a healthcare worker with PCR-confirmed SARS-CoV-2 infection or an uninfected control (not recorded which).

The rearrangement links TRBV6-5 to TRBJ1-2; 7 positions agree with TRBD1. Germline lookup yields CDR1 MNHEY and CDR2 SVGAGI. The CDR3 loop spans 16 amino acids. V lost 9 bases to trimming and J lost 4 bases; unmatched junction nucleotides: 17. CDR3 nucleotides: TGTGCCAGTTCCCTTTTGTCTGGAGGGGGCTTCTATGGCTACACCTTC. It encodes CASSLLSGGGFYGYTF.

This clonotype was seen repeatedly, ten times or more. The V call is TRBV23-1, the J call TRBJ1-5; 12 bases are a match to TRBD1. Being an ORF, TRBV23-1 has a function that is uncertain. The CDR3 runs 17 residues. Trimming removed 0 bases from V and 6 bases from J; junction bases left unmatched: 6. Here the CDR3 reads CASSQSQRDRGLQPQHF. The CDR3 region has the DNA TGCGCCAGCAGTCAATCCCAGAGGGACAGGGGGCTTCAGCCCCAGCATTTT.

This sequence joins TRBV6-2 or TRBV6-3 and TRBJ2-3; a possible D gene is TRBD1 (6 bases). V shed 2 bases and J shed 6 bases, with 18 bases lying between them. The CDR3 is 16 residues long. CDR1 MNHEY and CDR2 SVGEGT come from the germline V gene. CDR3: CASSYVGTSPRDTQYF. For the CDR3, the DNA is TGTGCCAGCAGTTACGTCGGGACATCGCCCCGGGATACGCAGTATTTT.

In this sample, this clonotype turned up a few times. The CDR3 here is CASSRSRTEYEQDEQYF. The CDR3 nucleotides are TGTGCCAGCAGTCGTTCCCGTACTGAGTACGAACAGGACGAGCAGTACTTC. This chain joins TRBV7-8 and TRBJ2-7; a possible D gene is TRBD1 (5 bases). This CDR3 is built from 17 residues. Germline V lookup: CDR1 SGHVS, CDR2 FQNEAQ. The V end was cut by 6 bases, the J end by 5 bases, with 26 bases between. Together with reference TRBV7-8 and TRBJ2-7, the CDR3 gives the full variable domain: GAGVSQSPRYKVAKRGQDVALRCDPISGHVSLFWYQQALGQGPEFLTYFQNEAQLDKSGLPSDRFFAERPEGSVSTLKIQRTQQEDSAVYLCASSRSRTEYEQDEQYFGPGTRLTVT.

The V gene is TRBV6-5, the J gene TRBJ1-2, with 9 bases fitting TRBD1. With 7 bases clipped from V and 7 bases from J, the junction kept 19 bases outside the gene matches. The CDR3 is 17 residues long. The V gene's germline CDR1 is MNHEY and CDR2 SVGAGI. CDR3 coding DNA: TGTGCCAGCAATGCTCAACCCACAGGGGGCTCTTTCAGTGGCTACACCTTC. As protein: CASNAQPTGGSFSGYTF.

This clonotype occurred many times. V is TRBV5-4 and J is TRBJ1-6; D is ambiguous. The V gene's germline CDR1 is SGHNT and CDR2 YYREEE (reference sequence). V was shortened by 4 bases and J by 9 bases, with 11 bases between the two germline ends. This CDR3 is built from 13 residues. DNA for the CDR3: TGTGCCAGCAGCCGAGAGGCCAGTTCACCCCTCCACTTT. This gives the protein CASSREASSPLHF.

The chain couples TRBV29-1 to TRBJ2-2; D not resolved. This CDR3 region has 13 residues. The V end was cut by 6 bases, the J end by 0 bases, with 8 bases between. Germline lookup yields CDR1 SQVTM and CDR2 ANQGSEA. CDR3: CSVGNPNTGELFF. The CDR3 DNA is TGCAGCGTCGGAAACCCGAACACCGGGGAGCTGTTTTTT.

This clonotype was recorded at least ten times. J is TRBJ2-1 and V is TRBV12-3 or TRBV12-4; unclear D gene. CDR3 size: 14 residues. V lost 1 base to trimming and J lost 4 bases, with 8 bases between them. The CDR3 sequence: CASSLGTNYNEQFF. The CDR3 bases are TGTGCCAGCAGTTTAGGTACCAATTACAATGAGCAGTTCTTC.

The chain has TRBV24-1 and TRBJ2-2; 9 bases are a match to TRBD1. CDR1 is KGHDR, CDR2 SFDVKD, per germline. Germline trimming cut 1 base from V and 4 bases from J; bases unmatched to any gene: 6. CDR3 length equals 17 residues. The chain's CDR3 is CATSDLYGTGTTGELFF. CDR3 in DNA: TGTGCCACCAGTGATTTATACGGGACAGGGACCACCGGGGAGCTGTTTTTT.

The chain carries TRBV7-8 and TRBJ2-7; TRBD1 matches at 7 bases. Trimming took 5 bases from V and 6 from J; bases not matched to a gene: 10. This CDR3 spans 14 amino acids. The V gene's germline CDR1 is SGHVS and CDR2 FQNEAQ. CDR3 bases: TGTGCCAGCAGCCCCAGCCTAGACAGGGTCGAGCAGTACTTC. Translating it yields CASSPSLDRVEQYF.

This clonotype occurred many times. The rearrangement joins TRBV25-1 to TRBJ1-1; TRBD1 might be the D (6 bases). The CDR3 sequence is 12 residues long. Trimming removed 1 base at V and 11 bases at J, with 11 bases between. Germline loops: CDR1 MGHDK, CDR2 SYGVNS. The CDR3 here is CASSEFTGLAFF. The CDR3, as DNA: TGTGCCAGCAGTGAATTTACAGGGTTGGCTTTCTTT.

The sample holds many counts of this clonotype. The rearrangement joins TRBV19 to TRBJ1-2; maybe TRBD1 (6 bases). Germline CDR1 reads LNHDA; CDR2 reads SQIVND (reference sequence). Trimming took off 9 bases at V and 5 bases at J, with 22 bases between the two ends. The CDR3 runs to 15 residues. The CDR3 nucleotides are TGTGCCAGACAGGCCGGGACACCCTTGTGGTATGGCTACACCTTC. Translating it yields CARQAGTPLWYGYTF.

This clonotype occurred a few times. The chain uses TRBV7-8 and TRBJ2-7; D gene uncertain. CDR1 and CDR2 from the germline V gene are SGHVS and FQNEAQ. V was trimmed by 4 bases and J by 2 bases, leaving 18 bases between them. This CDR3 is built from 16 residues. The CDR3 sequence: CASSSGPGYATYEQYF. The CDR3, as DNA: TGTGCCAGCAGCTCCGGACCGGGCTACGCTACCTACGAGCAGTACTTC.

The rearrangement joins TRBV11-2 to TRBJ1-5; tentatively, D is TRBD1 (5 bases). The length of the CDR3 is 15 residues. The V end lost 4 bases, the J end lost 7 bases, and 17 bases lay between the germline ends. The germline V gene has CDR1 SGHAT and CDR2 FQNNGV. CDR3 sequence: CASSSGWGVEQPQHF. CDR3 nucleotide sequence: TGTGCCAGCAGCTCCGGTTGGGGGGTGGAACAGCCCCAGCATTTT.

Of note for this clonotype: A read error may produce the germline difference seen at one junction end. The rearrangement links TRBV6-1 to TRBJ2-7; TRBD1 agrees at 7 bases. The CDR3 has 12 residues. The germline V gene has CDR1 MNHNS and CDR2 SASEGT. The CDR3 DNA is TGTGCCAGCAGCCAAATTTGGGACAGTAGGTATTTC. Translating it yields CASSQIWDSRYF.

This clonotype was observed a handful of times. V usage is TRBV7-9 and J usage is TRBJ2-6; D call uncertain. Germline-derived CDR1 and CDR2 are SEHNR and FQNEAQ (reference sequence). The CDR3 length is 15 residues. The ends were cut back, 5 bases at V and 2 bases at J, with 10 bases in the middle. CDR3 region: CASSPRVAGANVLTF. In DNA form, the CDR3 reads TGTGCCAGCAGCCCCCGGGTGGCTGGGGCCAACGTCCTGACTTTC.

This clonotype turned up a few times. The rearrangement joins TRBV11-2 to TRBJ2-7; 7 bases are a match to TRBD2. CDR1 is SGHAT, CDR2 FQNNGV, per germline. The J segment lost 0 bases and the V segment lost 5 bases, leaving 7 bases of the junction unmatched. This CDR3 comprises 15 residues. CDR3 region: CASSTRGTNSYEQYF. Written as DNA, the CDR3 is TGTGCCAGCAGCACTCGAGGGACTAACTCCTACGAGCAGTACTTC.

This clonotype has a count of ten or more. The chain carries TRBV18 and TRBJ2-3; D uncertain. Germline V gene data show CDR1 as KGHSH and CDR2 as LQKENI. With 4 bases removed from V and 6 bases from J, the gap between germline ends came to 8 bases. The CDR3 spans 12 residues. The CDR3 nucleotides are TGTGCCAGCTCACTTTACGTCGATACGCAGTATTTT. It codes for CASSLYVDTQYF.

This clonotype was detected many times. The genes are TRBV11-2 and TRBJ1-2; TRBD1 is a possible D gene (5 bases). The CDR3 length is 15 residues. Trimming shortened V by 3 bases and J by 5 bases, and 16 bases separated the two germline ends. Germline CDR1 SGHAT, CDR2 FQNNGV. CDR3 loop: CASSLRLGGWYGYTF. The CDR3 DNA reads as TGTGCCAGCAGCTTGAGGCTCGGGGGTTGGTATGGCTACACCTTC.

This clonotype was counted many times. This chain connects TRBV28 to TRBJ1-1; D uncertain. The CDR3 runs to 15 residues. V was cut by 6 bases and J by 4 bases, with 18 bases left in between. Germline V gene lookup returns CDR1 MDHEN and CDR2 SYDVKM. CDR3: CASRNPGPGSTEAFF. The DNA for the CDR3 is TGTGCCAGCAGGAACCCTGGGCCGGGCAGCACTGAAGCTTTCTTT.

The gene calls are TRBV18 and TRBJ2-3, with D unresolved. V was cut by 6 bases and J by 3 bases, with 16 bases left in between. There are 15 residues in the CDR3. Germline V gives CDR1 KGHSH, CDR2 LQKENI. DNA for the CDR3: TGTGCCAGCTCCGTTCGTTCCCGGGTAACAGATACGCAGTATTTT. The encoded protein is CASSVRSRVTDTQYF.

This clonotype was found many times. V is TRBV5-4 and J is TRBJ1-2; TRBD1 matches 10 bases. In germline, CDR1 is SGHNT, CDR2 YYREEE (reference sequence). Germline trimming cut 0 bases from V and 7 bases from J; bases unmatched to any gene: 9. The CDR3 totals 16 residues. As DNA, the CDR3 is TGTGCCAGCAGCTTGGGGGACAGGGGATTCCTGAGTGGCTACACCTTC. Its protein product is CASSLGDRGFLSGYTF.

The CDR3 nucleotides read TGTGCCAGCAGCCCCGCTGGGACTAGCGGGGGAGAGACCCAGTACTTC. It specifies CASSPAGTSGGETQYF. The V and J genes are TRBV4-2 and TRBJ2-5; 14 bases line up with TRBD2. The CDR3 is 16 amino acids. CDR1 and CDR2 from the germline V gene are LGHNA and YNFKEQ. V gave up 4 bases and J gave up 4 bases; unmatched junction bases: 5.

The chain is built from TRBV28 and TRBJ1-1, with no clear D. Germline values: CDR1 MDHEN, CDR2 SYDVKM. The V end was cut by 2 bases, the J end by 1 base, with 11 bases between. The CDR3 consists of 15 residues. For the CDR3, the DNA is TGTGCCAGCAGTTTAAGAGGGCGGCCGAACACTGAAGCTTTCTTT. Translation gives CASSLRGRPNTEAFF.

This clonotype was observed many times. This sequence joins TRBV2 and TRBJ2-5, with D maybe TRBD2 (6 bases). V lost 2 bases and J lost 2, with 15 bases in between. Germline CDR1 and CDR2: SNHLY and FYNNEI. This CDR3 comprises 16 residues. CDR3 residues: CASSESGGTFQETQYF. Here the CDR3 DNA reads TGTGCCAGCAGTGAAAGTGGGGGGACTTTTCAAGAGACCCAGTACTTC.

This rearrangement joins TRBV5-4 to TRBJ2-5; 11 bases match TRBD2. J lost 4 bases, V lost 2 bases, and 7 bases had no gene match. CDR1 and CDR2 (germline): SGHNT, YYREEE (reference sequence). There are 16 residues in the CDR3. The CDR3 here is CASSFRLAGGGETQYF. CDR3 sequence (DNA): TGTGCCAGCAGCTTTCGGCTAGCGGGGGGAGGAGAGACCCAGTACTTC.

The chain is built from TRBV12-3 or TRBV12-4 and TRBJ2-5; D remains ambiguous. The CDR3 has 14 amino acids. Trimming left V 6 bases short and J 5 bases short, with 16 bases between. This chain's CDR3 is CASRLAGNAETQYF. DNA for the CDR3: TGTGCCAGCAGGTTGGCAGGAAACGCTGAGACCCAGTACTTC.